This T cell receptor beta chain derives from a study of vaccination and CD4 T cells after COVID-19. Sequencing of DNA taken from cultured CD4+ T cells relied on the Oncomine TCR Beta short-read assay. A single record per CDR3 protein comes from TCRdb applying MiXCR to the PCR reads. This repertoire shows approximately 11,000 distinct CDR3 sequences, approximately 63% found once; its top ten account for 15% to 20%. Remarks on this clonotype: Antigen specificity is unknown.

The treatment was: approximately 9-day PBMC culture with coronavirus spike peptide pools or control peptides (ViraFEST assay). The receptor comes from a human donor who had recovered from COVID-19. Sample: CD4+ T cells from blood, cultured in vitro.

CDR3 in amino acids: CASSLRLAGYNEQFF. CDR3 nucleotide sequence: TGTGCCAGCAGCCTCCGACTAGCCGGCTACAATGAGCAGTTCTTC. The chain links TRBV27 to TRBJ2-1; 7 bases agree with TRBD2. The CDR3 extends over 15 amino acids. Germline CDR1 reads MNHEY; CDR2 reads SMNVEV (reference sequence). The trim removed 6 bases at V and 3 bases at J, leaving 8 bases unmatched.